The clone carrying this T cell receptor beta chain was detected only once. Its antigen remains unknown. The PCR made use of 60 Vbeta and 13 Jbeta primers. The method was immunoSEQ multiplex PCR; TCRdb's version includes in-frame clones alone and lacks a portion of them. The table lists about 160,000 clones, about four fifths of them singletons. The donors (healthy individuals) were bone marrow donors. The entry originates in a study of cytomegalovirus exposure and HLA in healthy donors. Regarding the study as a whole: For most subjects, TCR beta sequences were reported to predict HLA-A and HLA-B alleles with accuracy.

Between the trimmed V and J ends, which lost 6 bases and 3 bases, there was a span of 14 bases. Germline V CDR1 and CDR2: MNHNS, SASEGT. CDR3 length equals 14 residues. Sequencing was performed on PBMCs. V gene TRBV6-1 combines with J gene TRBJ1-1; TRBD1 might be the D (5 bases). The receptor was isolated from a man between 50 and 59 years old in good health and CMV-seropositive. The CDR3 spells CASSRGGGDTEAFF. In DNA form, the CDR3 reads TGTGCCAGCAGCCGCGGCGGGGGTGACACTGAAGCTTTCTTT.